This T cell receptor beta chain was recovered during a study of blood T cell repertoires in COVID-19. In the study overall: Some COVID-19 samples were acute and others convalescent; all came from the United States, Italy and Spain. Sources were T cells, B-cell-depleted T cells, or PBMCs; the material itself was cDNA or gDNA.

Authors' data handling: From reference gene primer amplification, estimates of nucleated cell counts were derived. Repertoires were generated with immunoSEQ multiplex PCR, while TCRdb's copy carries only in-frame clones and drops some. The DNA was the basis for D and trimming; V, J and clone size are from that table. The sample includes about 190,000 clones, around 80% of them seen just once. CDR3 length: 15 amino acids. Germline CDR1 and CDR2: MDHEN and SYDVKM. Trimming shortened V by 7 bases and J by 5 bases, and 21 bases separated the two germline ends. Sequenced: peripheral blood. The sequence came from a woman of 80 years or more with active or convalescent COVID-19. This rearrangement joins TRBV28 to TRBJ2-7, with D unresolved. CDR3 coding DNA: TGTGCCAGCAACCCCCGGCAGGTCCGGCACCACGAGCAGTACTTC. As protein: CASNPRQVRHHEQYF.